This TCR beta chain was profiled in a study of control samples from healthy donors and cancer patients. V lost 5 bases, J lost 1 base, and 9 bases lay in between. This CDR3 comprises 14 residues. Germline lookup yields CDR1 MDHEN and CDR2 SYDVKM. The protocol was immunoSEQ multiplex PCR, while the TCRdb copy is restricted to in-frame clones and leaves out a portion. The repertoire holds roughly 59,000 clones, with 92% as singletons. Sequencing input: PBMCs. V gene TRBV28 combines with J gene TRBJ2-4, with D possibly matching TRBD1 (6 bases). This clonotype originated in a man aged 40-49 years with colorectal cancer. CDR3 sequence (DNA): TGTGCCAGCAGTACAGGGAGTGCCAAAAACATTCAGTACTTC. Encoded protein: CASSTGSAKNIQYF. Combining the CDR3 with reference TRBV28 and TRBJ2-4 gives the whole variable domain DVKVTQSSRYLVKRTGEKVFLECVQDMDHENMFWYRQDPGLGLRLIYFSYDVKMKEKGDIPEGYSVSREKKERFSLILESASTNQTSMYLCASSTGSAKNIQYFGAGTRLSVL.